The 5 T cell receptor beta chains presented below share a single source sample, sequenced in a study of blood T cell repertoires in COVID-19. Only in-frame clones appear in the TCRdb table, and some are missing; sequencing was by immunoSEQ multiplex PCR. The repertoire holds around 200,000 clones, with approximately 87% as singletons. Sequences were obtained from peripheral blood. These receptors all stem from a man in his 70s with active or convalescent COVID-19.

This clone is a singleton in its sample. This chain joins TRBV6-5 and TRBJ1-6, with D uncertain. This CDR3 is 14 amino acids long. The germline CDR1 and CDR2 sequences are MNHEY and SVGAGI. V lost 8 bases and J 3 bases, leaving 11 bases between the germline ends. The CDR3: CASRREVYNSPLHF. CDR3 coding DNA: TGTGCCAGCCGGCGAGAGGTCTATAATTCACCCCTCCACTTT.

This chain connects TRBV19 to TRBJ1-6, with 7 nucleotides matching TRBD1. Germline-derived CDR1 and CDR2 are LNHDA and SQIVND (reference sequence). V shed 10 bases and J 2 bases; nucleotides not matched to a gene: 11. The CDR3 sequence is 16 residues long. CDR3 residues: CATHLTGITYNSPLHF. CDR3 bases: TGTGCCACCCACCTGACAGGGATAACCTATAATTCACCCCTCCACTTT.

This rearrangement joins TRBV3-1 (or the pseudogene TRBV3-2) to TRBJ2-7, with 9 nucleotides matching TRBD2. The CDR3 is 14 residues long. Per the germline V gene, CDR1 is LGHDT and CDR2 is YNNKEL (reference sequence). Trimming cost V 4 bases and J 3 bases; bases outside gene matches: 4. CDR3 protein: CASSRATSGYEQYF. In DNA, the CDR3 is TGTGCCAGCAGCCGGGCGACTAGCGGCTACGAGCAGTACTTC.

The chain carries TRBV7-2 and TRBJ2-7; maybe TRBD1 (5 bases). Germline V gives CDR1 SGHTA, CDR2 FQGNSA. The CDR3 contains 13 residues. Trimming pared 8 bases from V and 9 bases from J, leaving 20 bases between. The CDR3 protein is CASRDSEISGQYF. CDR3 DNA: TGTGCCAGCCGCGACAGCGAAATTTCTGGGCAGTACTTC.

This chain uses TRBV7-9 with TRBJ1-1, with D possibly being TRBD1 (5 bases). This CDR3 has 13 amino acids. Trimming removed 4 bases at V and 7 bases at J, with 13 bases between. CDR1 is SEHNR and CDR2 is FQNEAQ in the germline V gene (reference sequence). The CDR3 spells CASSSIGEGEAFF. CDR3 bases: TGTGCCAGCAGCTCAATAGGGGAAGGTGAAGCTTTCTTT.